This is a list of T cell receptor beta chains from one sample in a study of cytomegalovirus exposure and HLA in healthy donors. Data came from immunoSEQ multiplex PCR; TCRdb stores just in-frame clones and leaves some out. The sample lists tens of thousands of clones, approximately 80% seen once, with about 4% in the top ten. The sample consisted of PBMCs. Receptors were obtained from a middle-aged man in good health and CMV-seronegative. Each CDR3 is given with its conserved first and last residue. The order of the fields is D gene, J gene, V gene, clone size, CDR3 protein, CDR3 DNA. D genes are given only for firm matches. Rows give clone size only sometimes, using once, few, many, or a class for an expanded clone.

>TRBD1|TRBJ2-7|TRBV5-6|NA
CASSLARRRDRERYEQYF
TGTGCCAGCAGCTTGGCCAGAAGGAGGGACAGGGAGAGATACGAGCAGTACTTC
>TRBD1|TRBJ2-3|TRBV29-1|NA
CSVRDRGLAGRADTQYF
TGCAGCGTTCGGGACAGGGGGTTAGCGGGACGGGCAGATACGCAGTATTTT
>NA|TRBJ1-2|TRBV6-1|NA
CASSEQNYGYTF
TGTGCCAGCAGTGAACAGAACTATGGCTACACCTTC
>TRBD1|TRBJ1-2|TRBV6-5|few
CASRLDRGTYGYTF
TGTGCCAGCAGGTTGGACAGGGGGACCTATGGCTACACCTTC
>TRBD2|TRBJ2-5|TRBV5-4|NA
CASSLGGSGQETQYF
TGTGCCAGCAGCTTGGGCGGGAGTGGCCAAGAGACCCAGTACTTC
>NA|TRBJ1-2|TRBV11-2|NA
CASSSVPYRQWYYGYTF
TGTGCCAGCAGCTCCGTCCCCTACAGGCAGTGGTACTATGGCTACACCTTC
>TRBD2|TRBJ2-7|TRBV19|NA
CASGGLAGPEYF
TGTGCCAGTGGGGGGCTAGCGGGACCGGAGTACTTC
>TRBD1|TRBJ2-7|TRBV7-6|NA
CASSPRVSGQGSYEQYF
TGTGCCAGCAGCCCTAGGGTTTCGGGACAGGGCTCCTACGAGCAGTACTTC
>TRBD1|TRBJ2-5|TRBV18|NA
CASSPSTGGRKTQYF
TGTGCCAGCTCACCGTCAACAGGGGGCAGGAAGACCCAGTACTTC
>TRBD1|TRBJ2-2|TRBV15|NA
CATSRDPQGARAGELFF
TGTGCCACCAGCAGAGATCCGCAGGGGGCGCGAGCCGGGGAGCTGTTTTTT
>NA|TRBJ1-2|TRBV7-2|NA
CASSPNRRDGYTF
TGTGCCAGCAGCCCCAATCGTCGGGATGGCTACACCTTC
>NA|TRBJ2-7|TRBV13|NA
CASSSTGFAGF
TGTGCCAGCAGCTCAACAGGGTTTGCTGGCTTC
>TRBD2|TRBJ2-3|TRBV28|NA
CASKAGAGTDTQYF
TGTGCCAGCAAAGCGGGAGCTGGCACAGATACGCAGTATTTT
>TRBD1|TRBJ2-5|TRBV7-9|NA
CASSLGSGGPETQYF
TGTGCCAGCAGCTTAGGATCAGGGGGCCCAGAGACCCAGTACTTC
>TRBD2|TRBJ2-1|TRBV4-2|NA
CASSQGTSGGSYNEQFF
TGTGCCAGCAGCCAGGGGACTAGCGGAGGCTCCTACAATGAGCAGTTCTTC